Shown below are 16 T cell receptor beta chains from a single sample sequenced in a study of blood T cells in healthy people across ages. With a J-beta primer mix and a sample-barcoded 5' primer, a second PCR ran about 6 to 11 cycles. Each CDR3 protein gets one entry after TCRdb re-called the 5' RACE reads with MiXCR. The data show nearly 800,000 distinct CDR3 sequences, just over 55% seen once. Sequences were obtained from blood. The receptors were sampled from a man in his forties in good health.

This clonotype was found once. The chain recombines TRBV7-6 with TRBJ1-6; D possibly corresponds to TRBD1 (5 bases). This CDR3 region has 12 residues. The germline CDR1 and CDR2 sequences are SGHVS and FNYEAQ. With 3 bases removed from V and 15 bases from J, the gap between germline ends came to 12 bases. The CDR3, as DNA: TGTGCCAGCAGCTTGGGGCGAGGTATCCTCCACTTT. It translates to CASSLGRGILHF. Supplemented by reference TRBV7-6 and TRBJ1-6, the full variable domain reads GAGVSQSPRYKVTKRGQDVALRCDPISGHVSLYWYRQALGQGPEFLTYFNYEAQQDKSGLPNDRFSAERPEGSISTLTIQRTEQRDSAMYRCASSLGRGILHFGNGTRLTVT.

The chain is built from TRBV12-3 or TRBV12-4 and TRBJ1-2; D is possibly TRBD1 (6 bases). The CDR3 consists of 14 residues. Trimming took 5 bases from V and 0 from J, leaving 10 bases between them. CDR3: CASSDPGANYGYTF. CDR3 in DNA: TGTGCCAGCAGTGATCCAGGGGCTAACTATGGCTACACCTTC.

The rearrangement uses TRBV24-1 and TRBJ2-7; no reliable D call. Germline values: CDR1 KGHDR, CDR2 SFDVKD. Deletions cut 3 bases from V and 1 base from J, with 12 bases between. The CDR3 runs to 15 residues. CDR3 loop: CATSDKALGSYEQYF. In DNA form, the CDR3 reads TGTGCCACCAGTGATAAGGCACTTGGATCCTACGAGCAGTACTTC.

This CDR3 reads CSVYVGTLLQGNTGELFF. The CDR3 coding sequence is TGCAGCGTTTACGTGGGGACACTCCTCCAGGGAAACACCGGGGAGCTGTTTTTT. The J gene is TRBJ2-2, the V gene TRBV29-1; tentatively, D is TRBD1 (6 bases). This CDR3 has 18 residues. Germline V gene sequence: CDR1 SQVTM, CDR2 ANQGSEA. Trimming took 5 bases from V and 2 from J, leaving 24 bases between them.

This rearrangement joins TRBV5-1 to TRBJ2-1, with 12 positions matching TRBD1. Germline values: CDR1 SGHRS, CDR2 YFSETQ. Unmatched junction bases numbered 8, after V lost 6 bases and J lost 7 bases. The CDR3 runs 15 residues. The CDR3 sequence is CASIPGQGASNEQFF. DNA for the CDR3: TGCGCCAGCATTCCGGGACAGGGGGCTTCTAATGAGCAGTTCTTC.

This chain links TRBV5-5 with TRBJ2-5, with 8 bases that match TRBD2. With V trimmed by 4 bases and J by 5 bases, 7 bases remained unmatched. CDR1 is SGHKS, CDR2 YYEKEE, per germline (reference sequence). The CDR3 runs to 14 residues. Here the CDR3 DNA reads TGTGCCAGCAGCGACCTTAGCGGGACGGAGACCCAGTACTTC. Encoded protein: CASSDLSGTETQYF.

CDR3 loop: CASSNTSGGETQYF. The CDR3 DNA reads as TGTGCCAGCAGCAATACTAGCGGGGGAGAGACCCAGTACTTC. The genes are TRBV5-4 and TRBJ2-7, with TRBD2 matching over 11 bases. The last part of the DNA fits TRBJ2-5 better; the J call may be wrong. Germline V gene lookup returns CDR1 SGHNT and CDR2 YYREEE (reference sequence). The CDR3 has 14 amino acids.

This chain connects TRBV10-2 to TRBJ1-2; D is ambiguous. V lost 2 bases to trimming and J lost 8 bases, with 9 bases between them. CDR3 length: 12 amino acids. The germline V gene encodes CDR1 WSHSY and CDR2 SAAADI. CDR3 DNA sequence: TGCGCCAGCAGTGAGCCGTTAGGGGGCTACACCTTC. Translating gives CASSEPLGGYTF.

Turning to this clonotype: A read error may explain this, as a much larger clone is one base away. The chain uses TRBV28 and TRBJ2-5; D may be TRBD1 (7 bases). V was shortened by 8 bases and J by 11 bases, with 24 bases between the two germline ends. Per germline, CDR1 MDHEN and CDR2 SYDVKM. The CDR3 is 14 residues long. The CDR3, as DNA: TGTGCCAGCGTCGACAGGGAGGCTGTCAATGAGCAGTACTTC. Translating it yields CASVDREAVNEQYF.

In DNA, the CDR3 is TGCAGCGTTGAAGATCGAGGACAGGGGACTGACGAGCAGTACTTC. It is translated as CSVEDRGQGTDEQYF. The J gene is TRBJ2-7, the V gene TRBV29-1; the match to TRBD1 covers 9 bases. The V segment lost 0 bases and the J segment 5 bases; nucleotides outside the gene matches: 8. The CDR3 has 15 residues. CDR1 and CDR2 (germline): SQVTM, ANQGSEA.

This clonotype was seen just once. DNA of the CDR3: TGTGCCAGCAGTTACGCCGTGGGACAGGGGTCTCGAGAGCAGTACTTC. Protein: CASSYAVGQGSREQYF. The chain couples TRBV6-2 or TRBV6-3 to TRBJ2-4, with 10 bases lining up with TRBD1. This CDR3 contains 16 residues. V gave up 2 bases and J gave up 13 bases; unmatched junction bases: 14. The germline CDR1 and CDR2 sequences are MNHEY and SVGEGT.

The chain carries TRBV7-3 and TRBJ2-1, with 10 bases matching TRBD2. The CDR3 runs to 16 residues. CDR1 is SGHTA, CDR2 FQGTGA, per germline. Trimming at V came to 3 bases and at J to 4 bases, leaving 6 bases not matched to a gene. The CDR3 DNA reads as TGTGCCAGCAGCTTGCCGGGTAGCGGGGGGTACAATGAGCAGTTCTTC. Its protein product is CASSLPGSGGYNEQFF. Full variable domain (rest looked up from reference TRBV7-3 and TRBJ2-1): GAGVSQTPSNKVTEKGKYVELRCDPISGHTALYWYRQSLGQGPEFLIYFQGTGAADDSGLPNDRFFAVRPEGSVSTLKIQRTERGDSAVYLCASSLPGSGGYNEQFFGPGTRLTVL.

The chain is built from TRBV28 and TRBJ2-2, with 9 nucleotides matching TRBD1. The CDR3 consists of 16 residues. Germline CDR1 is MDHEN and CDR2 is SYDVKM. The V segment lost 6 bases and the J segment 5 bases; nucleotides outside the gene matches: 10. The chain's CDR3 is CASRIPGQGQTGELFF. CDR3 nucleotide sequence: TGTGCCAGCAGGATTCCGGGACAGGGACAAACCGGGGAGCTGTTTTTT.

This clonotype was seen a few times. V and J are TRBV6-4 and TRBJ2-2; 8 bases agree with TRBD2. CDR1 and CDR2 from the germline V gene are MRHNA and SNTAGT. This CDR3 has 16 amino acids. Trimming at V came to 0 bases and at J to 6 bases, leaving 6 bases not matched to a gene. This CDR3 reads CASSDSGTSKAGELFF. CDR3 nucleotides: TGTGCCAGCAGTGACTCTGGGACTAGTAAGGCCGGGGAGCTGTTTTTT.

The chain carries TRBV15 and TRBJ1-2; the match to TRBD1 covers 7 bases. Trimming at V came to 5 bases and at J to 7 bases, leaving 13 bases not matched to a gene. CDR3 length: 15 residues. Germline CDR1 reads LNHNV; CDR2 reads YYDKDF (reference sequence). For the CDR3, the DNA is TGTGCCACCAGCCCACTACAGGGGCCCAGGGGTGGCTACACCTTC. Translation gives CATSPLQGPRGGYTF.

The J gene is TRBJ2-5, the V gene TRBV27, with a possible D match to TRBD2 (7 bases). Judging by the DNA end, TRBJ2-7 fits better; the J call may be wrong. Germline CDR1 MNHEY, CDR2 SMNVEV (reference sequence). The CDR3 runs to 14 residues. The CDR3, as DNA: TGTGCCAGCAAACTCCGGGGGGCTGTGGACGAGCAGTACTTC. This codes for CASKLRGAVDEQYF.